The next 14 T cell receptor beta chains were all read from a single sample in a study of T cells in Graves' hyperthyroidism and ophthalmopathy. What was amplified from RNA transcripts were TCR beta CDR3 regions. The HTBI primer set drove a first-round RT-PCR of the TCR CDR3. TCRdb fed the multiplex PCR reads into MiXCR, producing one record per CDR3 protein. Of approximately 600,000 distinct CDR3 sequences in the sample, roughly 20% were seen once. The material sequenced was blood. These receptors all come from a man aged 30-40 years with Graves' ophthalmopathy.

There are many counts of this clonotype. The chain has TRBV5-1 and TRBJ2-7; 9 positions agree with TRBD1. Trimming at V came to 0 bases and at J to 1 base, leaving 5 bases not matched to a gene. The CDR3 is made up of 16 amino acids. CDR1 is SGHRS and CDR2 is YFSETQ in the germline V gene. Here the CDR3 reads CASSLAPQGASYEQYF. The CDR3 bases are TGCGCCAGCAGCTTGGCCCCACAGGGGGCTTCCTACGAGCAGTACTTC.

The chain joins TRBV9 to TRBJ2-7, with 8 bases identical to TRBD2. The CDR3 consists of 13 residues. CDR1 and CDR2 (germline): SGDLS, YYNGEE. The V and J ends lost 1 base and 7 bases, in that order; junction bases with no gene match: 4. The CDR3 region is CASSVSASGEQYF. The CDR3 DNA reads TGTGCCAGCAGCGTATCGGCTAGCGGGGAGCAGTACTTC.

This clonotype appeared many times. The J gene is TRBJ1-4, the V gene TRBV20-1; D is unclear. Germline values: CDR1 DFQATT, CDR2 SNEGSKA (reference sequence). V was shortened by 5 bases and J by 8 bases, with 15 bases between the two germline ends. This CDR3 is 13 amino acids long. The CDR3 is CSASSMIGEKLFF. In DNA, the CDR3 is TGCAGTGCTTCCTCCATGATAGGGGAAAAACTGTTTTTT.

This rearrangement joins TRBV4-1 to TRBJ2-2; D is unclear. The CDR3 has 11 amino acids. With 0 bases removed from V and 9 bases from J, the gap between germline ends came to 2 bases. Germline lookup yields CDR1 MGHRA and CDR2 YSYEKL. CDR3 nucleotides: TGCGCCAGCAGCCAAGACAGGGAGCTGTTTTTT. It is translated as CASSQDRELFF.

This clonotype was counted ten times or more. The chain is built from TRBV7-2 and TRBJ1-1; 7 nucleotides line up with TRBD1. This CDR3 has 15 residues. V shed 2 bases and J 0 bases; nucleotides not matched to a gene: 3. Germline CDR1 and CDR2: SGHTA and FQGNSA. CDR3: CASSLRDRLNTEAFF. Written as DNA, the CDR3 is TGTGCCAGCAGCTTAAGGGACAGACTGAACACTGAAGCTTTCTTT.

This clonotype was seen ten or more times. The chain joins TRBV2 to TRBJ1-4; D gene unclear. This CDR3 is 11 amino acids long. Germline V gene lookup returns CDR1 SNHLY and CDR2 FYNNEI. V was trimmed by 6 bases and J by 8 bases, leaving 7 bases between them. The CDR3 nucleotides read TGTGCCAGCAGCCTGGTGGAAAAACTGTTTTTT. This sequence encodes CASSLVEKLFF.

This clonotype was recorded a few times. This chain connects TRBV5-5 to TRBJ2-7, with 10 bases identical to TRBD2. This CDR3 contains 14 residues. In germline, CDR1 is SGHKS, CDR2 YYEKEE (reference sequence). V lost 1 base, J lost 7 bases, and 5 bases stayed unmatched. For the CDR3, the DNA is TGTGCCAGCAGCTTGAGAACTAGCGGGATTGAGCAGTACTTC. It translates to CASSLRTSGIEQYF.

V usage is TRBV7-2 and J usage is TRBJ2-3; TRBD2 might be the D (6 bases). V dropped 2 bases and J dropped 0 bases, with 12 bases sitting between them. Germline V lookup: CDR1 SGHTA, CDR2 FQGNSA. This CDR3 comprises 16 residues. CDR3 DNA: TGTGCCAGCAGCTTACGTCCCGGACTAAGCACAGATACGCAGTATTTT. Translation: CASSLRPGLSTDTQYF.

This clonotype was detected many times. J is TRBJ1-4 and V is TRBV12-3 or TRBV12-4; D is possibly TRBD1 (6 bases). V lost 6 bases to trimming and J lost 8 bases, with 13 bases between them. The CDR3 runs 13 residues. The CDR3 DNA follows: TGTGCCAGCAGGGGGGGGGCGAGGGAAAAACTGTTTTTT. Protein product: CASRGGAREKLFF.

In this sample, this clonotype turned up a few times. The gene calls are TRBV20-1 and TRBJ2-7; tentatively, D is TRBD2 (5 bases). V was clipped by 0 bases and J by 3 bases, with 12 bases between them. Germline values: CDR1 DFQATT, CDR2 SNEGSKA (reference sequence). CDR3 size: 14 residues. Here the CDR3 DNA reads TGCAGTGCTAGAGAGGAGGACGAGCTCTACGAGCAGTACTTC. This sequence encodes CSAREEDELYEQYF.

This clonotype was detected ten times or more. The chain has TRBV29-1 and TRBJ2-2; 9 bases are shared with TRBD1. Germline CDR1 is SQVTM and CDR2 is ANQGSEA. CDR3 length: 14 residues. Trimming took 6 bases from V and 3 from J; bases not matched to a gene: 5. The CDR3 here is CSVVGQGDTGELFF. As DNA, the CDR3 is TGCAGCGTCGTGGGACAGGGTGACACCGGGGAGCTGTTTTTT.

CDR3 residues: CASSTGLAGEAEQYF. CDR3 nucleotide sequence: TGTGCCAGCAGCACAGGACTAGCGGGAGAGGCGGAGCAGTACTTC. The rearrangement links TRBV7-2 to TRBJ2-7; 13 bases fit TRBD2. The germline CDR1 and CDR2 sequences are SGHTA and FQGNSA. The V and J ends lost 5 bases and 7 bases, in that order; junction bases with no gene match: 8. The CDR3 totals 15 residues.

In this sample, this clonotype turned up a few times. The V and J genes are TRBV12-3 or TRBV12-4 and TRBJ1-5; TRBD1 matches at 8 bases. This CDR3 has 15 amino acids. V shed 5 bases, J shed 2 bases, and the junction held 5 bases outside the gene matches. CDR3 coding DNA: TGTGCCAGCAGTCCAGACAGGGGTGGCAATCAGCCCCAGCATTTT. It encodes CASSPDRGGNQPQHF.

The genes are TRBV5-5 and TRBJ1-6; 8 positions match TRBD1. Losses at the gene ends were 2 bases for V and 9 bases for J; bases not matched to a gene: 13. Germline values: CDR1 SGHKS, CDR2 YYEKEE (reference sequence). The CDR3 is 17 amino acids. This chain's CDR3 is CASSFTTPGQDISPLHF. The DNA of the CDR3 is TGTGCCAGCAGCTTCACGACCCCGGGACAGGACATTTCACCCCTCCACTTT.